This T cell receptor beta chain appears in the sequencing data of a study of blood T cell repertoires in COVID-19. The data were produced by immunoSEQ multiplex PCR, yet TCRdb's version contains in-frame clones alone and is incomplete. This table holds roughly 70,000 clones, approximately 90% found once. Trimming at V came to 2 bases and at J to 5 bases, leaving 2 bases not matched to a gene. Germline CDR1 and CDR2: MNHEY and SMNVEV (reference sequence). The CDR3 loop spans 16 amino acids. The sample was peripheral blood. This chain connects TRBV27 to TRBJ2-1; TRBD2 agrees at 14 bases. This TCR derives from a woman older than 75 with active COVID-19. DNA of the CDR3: TGTGCCAGCAGTTTACAGGGACTAGCGGGAGACAATGAGCAGTTCTTC. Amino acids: CASSLQGLAGDNEQFF.